What follows describes a single T cell receptor (beta chain). The data belong to a study of blood T cell repertoires in COVID-19. Study overall: The study drew acute and convalescent COVID-19 samples from the United States, Italy and Spain. T cells, B-cell-depleted T cells, or PBMCs provided the cDNA or gDNA that served as material.

Study processing details: Researchers report that nucleated cell counts were estimated from reference gene primer amplification. The repertoire was sequenced with immunoSEQ multiplex PCR; TCRdb's copy has only in-frame clones and lacks some. The D gene and trimming were derived from the DNA, and the V and J assignments and clone size from that table. The sample shows a few hundred thousand clones, 85% of them seen only once. The germline gives CDR1 MNHEY, CDR2 SVGAGI. The CDR3 is made up of 16 amino acids. V lost 2 bases and J lost 3; bases outside the gene matches: 2. The V gene is TRBV6-5, the J gene TRBJ2-3; 13 bases are shared with TRBD2. The sequencing input was peripheral blood. This clonotype was sampled from a young woman with acute or convalescent COVID-19. Here the CDR3 DNA reads TGTGCCAGCAGTTACGGGACTAGCGGGGCGACAGATACGCAGTATTTT. Translation: CASSYGTSGATDTQYF.